These T cell receptor beta chains were read from a single sample in a study of blood T cell repertoires in COVID-19. Sequencing used immunoSEQ multiplex PCR; TCRdb keeps in-frame clones, though not all of them. The table includes a few hundred thousand clones, about 85% detected once. The source material was peripheral blood. The receptor source for this set is a woman in her late teens or twenties with acute or convalescent COVID-19. Each CDR3 is given with its conserved first and last residue. The order of the fields is CDR3 length, D gene, V gene, J gene, clone size, CDR3 protein, CDR3 DNA. A D gene is named only where the DNA matches it firmly. Rows give clone size only sometimes, using once, few, many, or a class for an expanded clone.

cdr3_length: 12
d_call: -
v_call: TRBV3-1/TRBV3-2
j_call: TRBJ2-7
clone_size: -
cdr3_aa: CASSLSPGEQYF
cdr3_nt: TGTGCCAGCAGCCTCTCACCGGGCGAGCAGTACTTC

cdr3_length: 16
d_call: TRBD1
v_call: TRBV4-1
j_call: TRBJ1-5
clone_size: -
cdr3_aa: CASSHPTGGRNQPQHF
cdr3_nt: TGCGCCAGCAGCCACCCGACAGGGGGACGGAATCAGCCCCAGCATTTT

cdr3_length: 15
d_call: -
v_call: TRBV6-2/TRBV6-3
j_call: TRBJ2-3
clone_size: many
cdr3_aa: CASSSDGLATDTQYF
cdr3_nt: TGTGCCAGCAGTTCGGACGGGTTAGCGACAGATACGCAGTATTTT

cdr3_length: 14
d_call: TRBD2
v_call: TRBV6-4
j_call: TRBJ2-1
clone_size: -
cdr3_aa: CASSTGTSLNEQFF
cdr3_nt: TGTGCCAGCAGTACCGGGACTAGCTTGAATGAGCAGTTCTTC

cdr3_length: 16
d_call: TRBD1
v_call: TRBV5-1
j_call: TRBJ2-2
clone_size: -
cdr3_aa: CASSPTGGVSTGELFF
cdr3_nt: TGCGCCAGCAGTCCGACAGGGGGTGTTAGCACCGGGGAGCTGTTTTTT

cdr3_length: 13
d_call: -
v_call: TRBV9
j_call: TRBJ2-5
clone_size: once
cdr3_aa: CASSVGGGETQYF
cdr3_nt: TGTGCCAGCAGCGTAGGAGGGGGTGAGACCCAGTACTTC

cdr3_length: 15
d_call: TRBD1
v_call: TRBV7-9
j_call: TRBJ2-7
clone_size: -
cdr3_aa: CASSLAGGLTYEQYF
cdr3_nt: TGTGCCAGCAGCTTGGCAGGGGGTTTGACGTACGAGCAGTACTTC

cdr3_length: 16
d_call: TRBD2
v_call: TRBV5-1
j_call: TRBJ2-1
clone_size: -
cdr3_aa: CASSMTSGSSYNEQFF
cdr3_nt: TGCGCCAGCAGCATGACTAGCGGGAGCTCCTACAATGAGCAGTTCTTC

cdr3_length: 15
d_call: TRBD2
v_call: TRBV7-2
j_call: TRBJ2-7
clone_size: -
cdr3_aa: CASSSLAGGSYEQYF
cdr3_nt: TGTGCCAGCAGCTCGCTAGCGGGAGGGTCCTACGAGCAGTACTTC

cdr3_length: 18
d_call: TRBD1
v_call: TRBV7-8
j_call: TRBJ1-5
clone_size: once
cdr3_aa: CASSLSDRGLISNQPQHF
cdr3_nt: TGTGCCAGCAGCTTATCGGACAGGGGGCTCATAAGCAATCAGCCCCAGCATTTT

cdr3_length: 16
d_call: TRBD2
v_call: TRBV4-2
j_call: TRBJ2-1
clone_size: -
cdr3_aa: CASSQVRAGARDEQFF
cdr3_nt: TGTGCCAGCAGCCAAGTACGAGCGGGAGCTCGAGATGAGCAGTTCTTC

cdr3_length: 14
d_call: -
v_call: TRBV5-1
j_call: TRBJ1-4
clone_size: -
cdr3_aa: CASSLRADNEKLFF
cdr3_nt: TGCGCCAGCAGCTTGCGAGCCGATAATGAAAAACTGTTTTTT

cdr3_length: 12
d_call: TRBD1
v_call: TRBV5-1
j_call: TRBJ2-5
clone_size: -
cdr3_aa: CASWDSQETQYF
cdr3_nt: TGCGCCAGCTGGGACAGCCAAGAGACCCAGTACTTC

cdr3_length: 16
d_call: -
v_call: TRBV19
j_call: TRBJ1-2
clone_size: -
cdr3_aa: CASQGAGSVAHYGYTF
cdr3_nt: TGTGCCAGTCAAGGGGCAGGCAGTGTGGCACACTATGGCTACACCTTC

cdr3_length: 14
d_call: -
v_call: TRBV5-1
j_call: TRBJ2-2
clone_size: -
cdr3_aa: CASSLVSTTGELFF
cdr3_nt: TGCGCCAGCAGCTTGGTGTCTACCACCGGGGAGCTGTTTTTT

cdr3_length: 12
d_call: -
v_call: TRBV5-1
j_call: TRBJ2-7
clone_size: -
cdr3_aa: CASSFDSYEQYF
cdr3_nt: TGCGCCAGCAGCTTTGACAGCTACGAGCAGTACTTC

cdr3_length: 15
d_call: TRBD2
v_call: TRBV7-2
j_call: TRBJ2-7
clone_size: -
cdr3_aa: CASSGTSGRSYEQYF
cdr3_nt: TGTGCCAGCAGCGGCACTAGCGGCCGCTCCTACGAGCAGTACTTC

cdr3_length: 13
d_call: TRBD1
v_call: TRBV28
j_call: TRBJ2-7
clone_size: -
cdr3_aa: CASVPTGGGEQYF
cdr3_nt: TGTGCCAGCGTCCCGACAGGGGGTGGGGAGCAGTACTTC

cdr3_length: 11
d_call: -
v_call: TRBV5-6
j_call: TRBJ1-2
clone_size: -
cdr3_aa: CASSGGGGYTF
cdr3_nt: TGTGCCAGCTCTGGAGGAGGGGGCTACACCTTC

cdr3_length: 13
d_call: TRBD2
v_call: TRBV29-1
j_call: TRBJ2-5
clone_size: -
cdr3_aa: CSATSGRPETQYF
cdr3_nt: TGCAGCGCGACTAGCGGGAGACCGGAGACCCAGTACTTC

cdr3_length: 13
d_call: -
v_call: TRBV3-1/TRBV3-2
j_call: TRBJ2-3
clone_size: -
cdr3_aa: CASSQARDYTQYF
cdr3_nt: TGTGCCAGCAGCCAAGCCAGGGATTATACGCAGTATTTT

cdr3_length: 15
d_call: TRBD1
v_call: TRBV2
j_call: TRBJ2-1
clone_size: -
cdr3_aa: CASRSAETGLNEQFF
cdr3_nt: TGTGCCAGCAGGAGTGCGGAGACAGGGCTCAATGAGCAGTTCTTC

cdr3_length: 17
d_call: TRBD1
v_call: TRBV10-1
j_call: TRBJ2-3
clone_size: -
cdr3_aa: CASRSRGWDRDTDTQYF
cdr3_nt: TGCGCCAGCAGATCGAGAGGGTGGGACAGGGACACAGATACGCAGTATTTT

cdr3_length: 17
d_call: -
v_call: TRBV7-8
j_call: TRBJ2-7
clone_size: -
cdr3_aa: CASSLPAQGTAYYEQYF
cdr3_nt: TGTGCCAGCAGCTTGCCAGCACAGGGTACCGCTTACTACGAGCAGTACTTC

cdr3_length: 17
d_call: -
v_call: TRBV10-3
j_call: TRBJ1-2
clone_size: -
cdr3_aa: CAISVSAGRDSNYGYTF
cdr3_nt: TGTGCCATCAGTGTTAGTGCGGGCCGAGACTCCAACTATGGCTACACCTTC

cdr3_length: 16
d_call: -
v_call: TRBV5-4
j_call: TRBJ2-1
clone_size: -
cdr3_aa: CASTAGGQAPYNEQFF
cdr3_nt: TGTGCCAGCACCGCGGGAGGACAGGCCCCATACAATGAGCAGTTCTTC

cdr3_length: 14
d_call: TRBD1
v_call: TRBV7-3
j_call: TRBJ1-2
clone_size: -
cdr3_aa: CASSLNPGTDGYTF
cdr3_nt: TGTGCCAGCAGCTTAAACCCCGGGACAGATGGCTACACCTTC

cdr3_length: 14
d_call: TRBD1
v_call: TRBV27
j_call: TRBJ1-3
clone_size: -
cdr3_aa: CASRGTGGRNTIYF
cdr3_nt: TGTGCCAGCAGGGGCACAGGGGGGAGAAACACCATATATTTT

cdr3_length: 14
d_call: -
v_call: TRBV27
j_call: TRBJ1-6
clone_size: -
cdr3_aa: CASSFNRDTPPLHF
cdr3_nt: TGTGCCAGCAGTTTTAACAGGGACACCCCACCCCTCCACTTT

cdr3_length: 14
d_call: -
v_call: TRBV27
j_call: TRBJ1-4
clone_size: once
cdr3_aa: CASSLTGGVTSLFF
cdr3_nt: TGTGCCAGCAGTTTAACGGGGGGGGTCACCTCGCTGTTTTTT

cdr3_length: 14
d_call: TRBD2
v_call: TRBV9
j_call: TRBJ2-5
clone_size: once
cdr3_aa: CASSPSGGHGTQYF
cdr3_nt: TGTGCCAGCAGCCCTAGCGGGGGGCACGGGACCCAGTACTTC

cdr3_length: 16
d_call: -
v_call: TRBV5-4
j_call: TRBJ2-1
clone_size: -
cdr3_aa: CASSLGGTRPNEEQFF
cdr3_nt: TGTGCCAGCAGCTTGGGTGGGACAAGGCCCAACGAGGAGCAGTTCTTC

cdr3_length: 14
d_call: TRBD2
v_call: TRBV19
j_call: TRBJ2-1
clone_size: -
cdr3_aa: CASRGGLENNEQFF
cdr3_nt: TGTGCCAGTCGAGGGGGACTAGAGAACAATGAGCAGTTCTTC

cdr3_length: 15
d_call: -
v_call: TRBV9
j_call: TRBJ1-5
clone_size: -
cdr3_aa: CASSVEGESNQPQHF
cdr3_nt: TGTGCCAGCAGCGTAGAGGGGGAAAGCAATCAGCCCCAGCATTTT

cdr3_length: 14
d_call: -
v_call: TRBV2
j_call: TRBJ2-7
clone_size: -
cdr3_aa: CASSESTGLVEQYF
cdr3_nt: TGTGCCAGCAGTGAAAGTACAGGGTTGGTCGAGCAGTACTTC

cdr3_length: 15
d_call: TRBD2
v_call: TRBV5-1
j_call: TRBJ2-3
clone_size: few
cdr3_aa: CASSLATSGGDTQYF
cdr3_nt: TGCGCCAGCAGCTTGGCCACTAGCGGTGGAGATACGCAGTATTTT

cdr3_length: 14
d_call: TRBD2
v_call: TRBV3-1/TRBV3-2
j_call: TRBJ2-2
clone_size: -
cdr3_aa: CASSQLAGPGELFF
cdr3_nt: TGTGCCAGCAGCCAACTAGCGGGTCCCGGGGAGCTGTTTTTT

cdr3_length: 15
d_call: -
v_call: TRBV9
j_call: TRBJ2-1
clone_size: -
cdr3_aa: CASSVTSSSYNEQFF
cdr3_nt: TGTGCCAGCAGCGTCACTAGCAGCTCCTACAATGAGCAGTTCTTC

cdr3_length: 18
d_call: TRBD1
v_call: TRBV18
j_call: TRBJ1-3
clone_size: -
cdr3_aa: CASSPATGGPRSGNTIYF
cdr3_nt: TGTGCCAGCTCACCCGCGACAGGGGGCCCCCGTTCTGGAAACACCATATATTTT

cdr3_length: 16
d_call: -
v_call: TRBV15
j_call: TRBJ1-3
clone_size: few
cdr3_aa: CATSRAKGTTGNTIYF
cdr3_nt: TGTGCCACCAGCAGGGCGAAAGGGACTACTGGAAACACCATATATTTT

cdr3_length: 12
d_call: TRBD2
v_call: TRBV7-3
j_call: TRBJ2-3
clone_size: -
cdr3_aa: CASSIPGGTQYF
cdr3_nt: TGTGCCAGCAGCATCCCGGGAGGTACGCAGTATTTT

cdr3_length: 15
d_call: TRBD2
v_call: TRBV6-1
j_call: TRBJ2-1
clone_size: many
cdr3_aa: CASSERTSGYNEQFF
cdr3_nt: TGTGCCAGCAGTGAGCGGACTAGCGGCTACAATGAGCAGTTCTTC

cdr3_length: 12
d_call: -
v_call: TRBV18
j_call: TRBJ1-5
clone_size: -
cdr3_aa: CASSLQGQPQHF
cdr3_nt: TGTGCCAGCTCACTCCAGGGGCAGCCCCAGCATTTT

cdr3_length: 16
d_call: TRBD2
v_call: TRBV29-1
j_call: TRBJ2-7
clone_size: -
cdr3_aa: CSVAPTSGREYYEQYF
cdr3_nt: TGCAGCGTTGCCCCGACTAGCGGGAGGGAATACTACGAGCAGTACTTC

cdr3_length: 14
d_call: -
v_call: TRBV19
j_call: TRBJ2-3
clone_size: -
cdr3_aa: CASNNGGLGDTQYF
cdr3_nt: TGTGCCAGTAATAACGGGGGGCTTGGAGATACGCAGTATTTT